The 21 T cell receptor beta chains below come from one sample, sequenced in a study of T cell responses to AZD1222 COVID-19 vaccine. TCRdb keeps only in-frame clones here, not all; method: immunoSEQ multiplex PCR. The sample yields roughly 140,000 clones, roughly 92% seen once. The specimen was peripheral blood, collected on day 0 of AZD1222 vaccination. The receptors were sampled from an adult in good health.

The chain is built from TRBV5-4 and TRBJ1-3; perhaps TRBD1 as D (5 bases). The germline V and J ends were trimmed by 4 bases and 2 bases, with 16 bases remaining between them. The CDR3 is 16 amino acids. Germline values: CDR1 SGHNT, CDR2 YYREEE (reference sequence). The CDR3 DNA reads TGTGCCAGCAGCAATGAGACAGATCCTCCTGGAAACACCATATATTTT. This gives the protein CASSNETDPPGNTIYF.

The rearrangement uses TRBV10-3 and TRBJ2-5; D remains ambiguous. From germline, CDR1 is ENHRY and CDR2 SYGVKD. The CDR3 covers 12 residues. The V end lost 2 bases, the J end lost 5 bases, and 6 bases lay between the germline ends. The CDR3 region has the DNA TGTGCCATCAGTGAGCAATGGGAGACCCAGTACTTC. This sequence encodes CAISEQWETQYF.

The chain has TRBV20-1 and TRBJ1-3; the D is unclear. The CDR3 covers 13 residues. Deletions cut 6 bases from V and 0 bases from J, with 9 bases between. The germline gives CDR1 DFQATT, CDR2 SNEGSKA (reference sequence). CDR3 DNA: TGCAGTGCCAGTTATAGCTCTGGAAACACCATATATTTT. This codes for CSASYSSGNTIYF.

This chain connects TRBV28 to TRBJ2-5; tentatively, D is TRBD1 (6 bases). The ends were cut back, 3 bases at V and 7 bases at J, with 12 bases in the middle. Germline V gene data show CDR1 as MDHEN and CDR2 as SYDVKM. The CDR3 contains 13 residues. The CDR3 loop is CASSFRGPRTQYF. CDR3 coding DNA: TGTGCCAGCAGTTTCAGGGGCCCAAGGACCCAGTACTTC.

This chain joins TRBV27 and TRBJ2-2; 9 bases match TRBD2. V shed 2 bases and J 4 bases; nucleotides not matched to a gene: 5. The CDR3 has 16 residues. CDR1 and CDR2 from the germline V gene are MNHEY and SMNVEV (reference sequence). The DNA of the CDR3 is TGTGCCAGCAGTTTAGTGCTAGCGGGAACCACCGGGGAGCTGTTTTTT. Amino acids: CASSLVLAGTTGELFF.

Regarding this clone: The sample holds other DNA sequences that translate to the same CDR3. The genes are TRBV18 and TRBJ2-1; D is perhaps TRBD1 (5 bases). The length of the CDR3 is 13 residues. Trimming stripped 3 bases from V and 6 bases from J, with 9 bases between. CDR1 is KGHSH and CDR2 is LQKENI in the germline V gene. CDR3 region: CASSPPGRNEQFF. DNA for the CDR3: TGTGCCAGCTCACCGCCAGGGCGCAATGAGCAGTTCTTC.

The chain recombines TRBV18 with TRBJ1-5; the D is unclear. The V gene lost 2 bases and the J gene lost 3 bases, with 14 bases spanning the gap. This CDR3 region has 16 residues. Germline values: CDR1 KGHSH, CDR2 LQKENI. The CDR3 sequence: CASSPEALASNQPQHF. In DNA form, the CDR3 reads TGTGCCAGCTCACCAGAGGCCCTCGCCTCCAATCAGCCCCAGCATTTT.

The chain combines TRBV29-1 with TRBJ2-1; 7 nucleotides align to TRBD2. Looked up from germline, CDR1 is SQVTM and CDR2 is ANQGSEA. Trimming cost V 0 bases and J 3 bases; bases outside gene matches: 14. There are 18 residues in the CDR3. CDR3 amino acids: CSVEDGREPSFDYNEQFF. DNA for the CDR3: TGCAGCGTTGAAGATGGGCGGGAGCCCTCCTTTGACTACAATGAGCAGTTCTTC.

This clone was seen a single time. This chain uses TRBV19 with TRBJ1-3; D unresolved. Trimming pared 7 bases from V and 4 bases from J, leaving 11 bases between. Germline V gene lookup returns CDR1 LNHDA and CDR2 SQIVND (reference sequence). The CDR3 contains 13 residues. The CDR3 is CASNWYNGNTIYF. The DNA for the CDR3 is TGTGCCAGTAACTGGTATAACGGAAACACCATATATTTT.

The chain links TRBV7-8 to TRBJ2-2, with D maybe TRBD1 (5 bases). V lost 5 bases and J lost 0, with 13 bases in between. The CDR3 consists of 16 residues. In germline, CDR1 is SGHVS, CDR2 FQNEAQ. The CDR3 DNA follows: TGTGCCAGCAGCCCGCAGGGCCACGCGAACACCGGGGAGCTGTTTTTT. It specifies CASSPQGHANTGELFF.

The CDR3 reads CASKERVTYNEQFF. The CDR3 bases are TGTGCCAGCAAAGAGCGGGTCACATACAATGAGCAGTTCTTC. The rearrangement links TRBV2 to TRBJ2-1; D is perhaps TRBD2 (6 bases). The CDR3 is made up of 14 amino acids. Germline CDR1 SNHLY, CDR2 FYNNEI. Between the trimmed V and J ends, which lost 7 bases and 4 bases, there was a span of 14 bases.

The CDR3 nucleotides read TGTGCCAGCAGCTTGGGGACAGGGGTTGGTTCACCCCTCCACTTT. Residues: CASSLGTGVGSPLHF. The gene calls are TRBV5-4 and TRBJ1-6; 9 nucleotides agree with TRBD1. The V segment lost 0 bases and the J segment 9 bases; nucleotides outside the gene matches: 4. CDR1 and CDR2 from the germline V gene are SGHNT and YYREEE (reference sequence). The CDR3 has 15 amino acids.

This clone was observed a few times. The chain links TRBV19 to TRBJ2-2, with TRBD1 identical over 7 bases. The V gene's germline CDR1 is LNHDA and CDR2 SQIVND (reference sequence). This CDR3 spans 15 amino acids. V dropped 5 bases and J dropped 4; count of bases not matched to a gene: 7. CDR3 coding DNA: TGTGCCAGTAGTGTCGACAGGGTGAGCACCGGGGAGCTGTTTTTT. Its protein product is CASSVDRVSTGELFF.

As DNA, the CDR3 is TGTGCCAGCAGCGGCCCCGACAGGGGCCGATTATCTAACTATGGCTACACCTTC. The encoded protein is CASSGPDRGRLSNYGYTF. The J gene is TRBJ1-2, the V gene TRBV7-9; the match to TRBD1 covers 8 bases. CDR1 and CDR2 from the germline V gene are SEHNR and FQNEAQ (reference sequence). The junction had 14 bases not matched to a gene; V was cut back by 5 bases and J by 0 bases. This CDR3 contains 18 residues. Full variable domain (outside the CDR3, taken from reference TRBV7-9 and TRBJ1-2): DTGVSQNPRHKITKRGQNVTFRCDPISEHNRLYWYRQTLGQGPEFLTYFQNEAQLEKSRLLSDRFSAERPKGSFSTLEIQRTEQGDSAMYLCASSGPDRGRLSNYGYTFGSGTRLTVV.

V is TRBV18 and J is TRBJ1-3; D is perhaps TRBD1 (6 bases). CDR3 size: 15 residues. Germline-derived CDR1 and CDR2 are KGHSH and LQKENI. V was shortened by 5 bases and J by 0 bases, with 11 bases between the two germline ends. Here the CDR3 DNA reads TGTGCCAGCTCAGGGGGGACAAACTCTGGAAACACCATATATTTT. Its protein is CASSGGTNSGNTIYF.

This clone appeared a single time. The CDR3 region is CASSPRLANTLEQYF. The CDR3 bases are TGTGCCAGCAGTCCAAGACTAGCGAACACCCTCGAGCAGTACTTC. The J gene is TRBJ2-7, the V gene TRBV27, with 8 bases that match TRBD2. Germline V gene data show CDR1 as MNHEY and CDR2 as SMNVEV (reference sequence). The CDR3 loop spans 15 amino acids. V shed 5 bases, J shed 6 bases, and the junction held 12 bases outside the gene matches.

With regard to this clone: The sample holds other DNA sequences that translate to the same CDR3. J is TRBJ2-7 and V is TRBV5-1; D gene ambiguous. V lost 2 bases to trimming and J lost 3 bases, with 6 bases between them. The CDR3 covers 12 residues. Germline V CDR1 and CDR2: SGHRS, YFSETQ. The DNA of the CDR3 is TGCGCCAGCAGCTTCTCTAGCTACGAGCAGTACTTC. The encoded protein is CASSFSSYEQYF.

This chain links TRBV11-2 with TRBJ1-1; 7 nucleotides align to TRBD1. V lost 5 bases, J lost 5 bases, and 8 bases stayed unmatched. The CDR3 sequence is 14 residues long. Germline V gives CDR1 SGHAT, CDR2 FQNNGV. The CDR3 DNA reads as TGTGCCAGCAGCCGCATCAAACAGGGGACTGAAGCTTTCTTT. It translates to CASSRIKQGTEAFF. Combining the CDR3 with reference TRBV11-2 and TRBJ1-1 gives the whole variable domain EAGVAQSPRYKIIEKRQSVAFWCNPISGHATLYWYQQILGQGPKLLIQFQNNGVVDDSQLPKDRFSAERLKGVDSTLKIQPAKLEDSAVYLCASSRIKQGTEAFFGQGTRLTVV.

CDR3 sequence: CASSPGSSYEQYF. The CDR3, as DNA: TGTGCCAGCAGCCCCGGGTCGTCCTACGAGCAGTACTTC. The chain uses TRBV9 and TRBJ2-7; D uncertain. In germline, CDR1 is SGDLS, CDR2 YYNGEE. V lost 4 bases and J 1 base, leaving 9 bases between the germline ends. The CDR3 contains 13 residues.

The genes are TRBV29-1 and TRBJ1-5; D not resolved. This CDR3 region has 14 residues. Germline V CDR1 and CDR2: SQVTM, ANQGSEA. V was shortened by 4 bases and J by 4 bases, with 14 bases between the two germline ends. For the CDR3, the DNA is TGCAGCGTTGTAGTCGACGGAGGAAATCAGCCCCAGCATTTT. It encodes CSVVVDGGNQPQHF.

This rearrangement joins TRBV19 to TRBJ1-6, with a weak D call TRBD1 (5 bases). This CDR3 is built from 14 residues. Per the germline V gene, CDR1 is LNHDA and CDR2 is SQIVND (reference sequence). Trimming stripped 4 bases from V and 14 bases from J, with 18 bases between. The CDR3 region is CASSTDGRRGTLHF. The DNA for the CDR3 is TGTGCCAGTAGTACGGACGGCCGGAGGGGAACCCTCCACTTT.